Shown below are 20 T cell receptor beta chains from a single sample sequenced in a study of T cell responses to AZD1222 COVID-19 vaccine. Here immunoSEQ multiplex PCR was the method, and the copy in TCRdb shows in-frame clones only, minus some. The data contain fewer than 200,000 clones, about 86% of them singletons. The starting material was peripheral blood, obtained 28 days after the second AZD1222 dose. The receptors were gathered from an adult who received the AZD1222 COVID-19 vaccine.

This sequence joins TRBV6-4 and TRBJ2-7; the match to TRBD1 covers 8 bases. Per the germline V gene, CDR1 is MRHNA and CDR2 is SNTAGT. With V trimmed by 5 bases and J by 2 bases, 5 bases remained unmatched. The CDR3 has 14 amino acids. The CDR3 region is CASSQETGAYEQYF. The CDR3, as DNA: TGTGCCAGCAGTCAAGAGACAGGGGCCTACGAGCAGTACTTC.

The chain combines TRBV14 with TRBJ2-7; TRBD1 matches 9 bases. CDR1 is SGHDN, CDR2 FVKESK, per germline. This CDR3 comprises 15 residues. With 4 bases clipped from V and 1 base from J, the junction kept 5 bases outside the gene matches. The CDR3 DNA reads TGTGCCAGCAGCCTCGCCGGGACAGGGTCCTACGAGCAGTACTTC. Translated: CASSLAGTGSYEQYF. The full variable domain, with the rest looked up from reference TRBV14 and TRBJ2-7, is EAGVTQFPSHSVIEKGQTVTLRCDPISGHDNLYWYRRVMGKEIKFLLHFVKESKQDESGMPNNRFLAERTGGTYSTLKVQPAELEDSGVYFCASSLAGTGSYEQYFGPGTRLTVT.

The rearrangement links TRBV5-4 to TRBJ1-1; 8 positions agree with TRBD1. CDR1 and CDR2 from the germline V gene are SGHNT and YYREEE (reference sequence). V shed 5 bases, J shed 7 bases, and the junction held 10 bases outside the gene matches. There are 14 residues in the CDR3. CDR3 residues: CASSFGQGRDEAFF. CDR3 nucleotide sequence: TGTGCCAGCAGTTTTGGACAGGGAAGGGATGAAGCTTTCTTT.

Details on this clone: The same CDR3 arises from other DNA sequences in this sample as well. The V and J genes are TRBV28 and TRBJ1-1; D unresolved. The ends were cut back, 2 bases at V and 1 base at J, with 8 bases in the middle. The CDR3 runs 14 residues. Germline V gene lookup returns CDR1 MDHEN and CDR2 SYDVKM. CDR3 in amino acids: CASSLGQTNTEAFF. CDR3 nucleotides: TGTGCCAGCAGTTTAGGCCAAACGAACACTGAAGCTTTCTTT. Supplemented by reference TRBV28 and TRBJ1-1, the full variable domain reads DVKVTQSSRYLVKRTGEKVFLECVQDMDHENMFWYRQDPGLGLRLIYFSYDVKMKEKGDIPEGYSVSREKKERFSLILESASTNQTSMYLCASSLGQTNTEAFFGQGTRLTVV.

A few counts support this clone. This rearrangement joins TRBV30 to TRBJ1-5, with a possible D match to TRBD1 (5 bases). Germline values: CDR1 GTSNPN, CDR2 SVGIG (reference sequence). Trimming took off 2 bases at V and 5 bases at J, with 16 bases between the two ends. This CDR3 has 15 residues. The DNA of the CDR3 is TGTGCCTGGAGTCCCCGACTTATAGGGGATCAGCCCCAGCATTTT. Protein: CAWSPRLIGDQPQHF.

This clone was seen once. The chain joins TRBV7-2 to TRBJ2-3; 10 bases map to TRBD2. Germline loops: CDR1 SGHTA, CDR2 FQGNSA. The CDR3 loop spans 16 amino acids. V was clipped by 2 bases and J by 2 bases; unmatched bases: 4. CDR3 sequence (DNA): TGTGCCAGCAGCTTAAAAGCGGGGGGGTACACAGATACGCAGTATTTT. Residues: CASSLKAGGYTDTQYF.

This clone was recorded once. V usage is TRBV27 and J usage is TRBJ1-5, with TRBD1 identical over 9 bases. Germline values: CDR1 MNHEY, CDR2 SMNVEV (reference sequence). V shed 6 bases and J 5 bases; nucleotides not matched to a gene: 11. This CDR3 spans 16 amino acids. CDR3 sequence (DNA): TGTGCCAGCAGGCGGACTGGGACAGGGCAGTATCAGCCCCAGCATTTT. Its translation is CASRRTGTGQYQPQHF.

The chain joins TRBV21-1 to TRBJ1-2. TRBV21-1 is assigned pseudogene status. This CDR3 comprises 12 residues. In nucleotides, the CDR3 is TGTGCCAGCAGCAGTCAAGACTATGGCTACACCTTC. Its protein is CASSSQDYGYTF.

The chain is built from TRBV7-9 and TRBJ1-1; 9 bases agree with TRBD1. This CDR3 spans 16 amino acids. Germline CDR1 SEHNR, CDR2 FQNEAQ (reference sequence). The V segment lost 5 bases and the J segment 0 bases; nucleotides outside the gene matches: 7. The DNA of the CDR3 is TGTGCCAGCAGCCGACGGACAGGGGAGGTGAACACTGAAGCTTTCTTT. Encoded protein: CASSRRTGEVNTEAFF.

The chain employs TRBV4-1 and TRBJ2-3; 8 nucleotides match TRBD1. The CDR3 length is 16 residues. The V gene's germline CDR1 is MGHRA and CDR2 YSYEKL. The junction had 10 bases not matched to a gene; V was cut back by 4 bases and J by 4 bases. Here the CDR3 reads CASSLYGQGGADTQYF. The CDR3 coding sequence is TGCGCCAGCAGCCTCTACGGACAGGGAGGCGCAGATACGCAGTATTTT.

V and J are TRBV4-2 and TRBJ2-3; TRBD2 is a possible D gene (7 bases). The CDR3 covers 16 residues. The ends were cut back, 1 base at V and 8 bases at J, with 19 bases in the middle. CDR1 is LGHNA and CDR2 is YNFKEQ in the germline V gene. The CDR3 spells CASSQVRGAEWGTQYF. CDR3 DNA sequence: TGTGCCAGCAGCCAAGTTCGGGGGGCGGAGTGGGGTACGCAGTATTTT.

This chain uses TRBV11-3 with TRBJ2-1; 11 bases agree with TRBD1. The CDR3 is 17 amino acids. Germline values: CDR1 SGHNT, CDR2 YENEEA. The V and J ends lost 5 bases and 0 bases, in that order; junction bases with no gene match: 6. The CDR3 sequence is CASSSGTGGFSYNEQFF. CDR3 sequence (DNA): TGTGCCAGCAGCAGCGGGACAGGGGGTTTCTCCTACAATGAGCAGTTCTTC.

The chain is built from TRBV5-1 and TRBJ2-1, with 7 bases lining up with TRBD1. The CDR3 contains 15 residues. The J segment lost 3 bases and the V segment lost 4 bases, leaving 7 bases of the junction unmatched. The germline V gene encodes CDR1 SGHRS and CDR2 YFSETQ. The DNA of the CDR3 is TGCGCCAGCAGCACCCGACAGGGTGGCTACAATGAGCAGTTCTTC. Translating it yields CASSTRQGGYNEQFF.

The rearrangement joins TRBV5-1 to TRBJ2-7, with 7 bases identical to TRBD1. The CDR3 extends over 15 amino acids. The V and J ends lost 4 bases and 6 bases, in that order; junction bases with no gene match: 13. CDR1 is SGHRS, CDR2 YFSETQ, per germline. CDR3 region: CASSVQGSVATEQYF. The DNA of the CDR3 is TGCGCCAGCAGCGTACAGGGGTCGGTGGCTACCGAGCAGTACTTC.

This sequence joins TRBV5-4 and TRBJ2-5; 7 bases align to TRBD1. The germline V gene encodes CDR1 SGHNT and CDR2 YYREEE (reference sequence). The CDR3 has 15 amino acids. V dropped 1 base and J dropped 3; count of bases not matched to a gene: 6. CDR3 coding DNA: TGTGCCAGCAGCTTGAACCCGACAGGGAAAGAGACCCAGTACTTC. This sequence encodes CASSLNPTGKETQYF. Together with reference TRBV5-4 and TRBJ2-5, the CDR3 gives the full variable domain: ETGVTQSPTHLIKTRGQQVTLRCSSQSGHNTVSWYQQALGQGPQFIFQYYREEENGRGNFPPRFSGLQFPNYSSELNVNALELDDSALYLCASSLNPTGKETQYFGPGTRLLVL.

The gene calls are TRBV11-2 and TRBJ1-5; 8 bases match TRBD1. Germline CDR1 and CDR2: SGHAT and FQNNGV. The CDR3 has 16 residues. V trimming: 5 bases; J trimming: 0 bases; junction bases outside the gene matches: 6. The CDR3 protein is CASSPRQGNSNQPQHF. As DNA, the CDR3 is TGTGCCAGCAGCCCCAGACAGGGGAATAGCAATCAGCCCCAGCATTTT.

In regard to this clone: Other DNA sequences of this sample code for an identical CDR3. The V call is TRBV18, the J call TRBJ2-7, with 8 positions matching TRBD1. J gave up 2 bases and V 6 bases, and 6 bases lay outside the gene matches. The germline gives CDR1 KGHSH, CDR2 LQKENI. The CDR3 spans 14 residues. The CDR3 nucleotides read TGTGCCAGCTCGCCAGGACAGGGACCCTACGAGCAGTACTTC. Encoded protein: CASSPGQGPYEQYF.

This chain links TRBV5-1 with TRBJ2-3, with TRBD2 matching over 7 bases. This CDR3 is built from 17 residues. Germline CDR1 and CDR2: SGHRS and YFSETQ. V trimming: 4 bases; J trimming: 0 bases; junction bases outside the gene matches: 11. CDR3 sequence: CASSTRAGGGSTDTQYF. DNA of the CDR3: TGCGCCAGCAGCACAAGAGCCGGCGGGGGAAGCACAGATACGCAGTATTTT.

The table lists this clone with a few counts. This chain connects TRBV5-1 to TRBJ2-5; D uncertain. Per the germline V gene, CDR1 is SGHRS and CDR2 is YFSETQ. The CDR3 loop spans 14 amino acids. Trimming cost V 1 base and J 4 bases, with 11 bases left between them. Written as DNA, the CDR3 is TGCGCCAGCAGCTTGCGGTCATTAAGAGAGACCCAGTACTTC. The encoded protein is CASSLRSLRETQYF.

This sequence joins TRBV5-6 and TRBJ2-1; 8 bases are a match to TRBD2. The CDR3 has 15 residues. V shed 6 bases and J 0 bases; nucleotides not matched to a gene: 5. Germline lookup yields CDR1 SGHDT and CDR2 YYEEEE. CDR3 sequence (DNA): TGTGCCAGCAACAGACTAGCGAACTCCTACAATGAGCAGTTCTTC. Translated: CASNRLANSYNEQFF.